These T cell receptor beta chains were read from a single sample in a study of T cell responses to AZD1222 COVID-19 vaccine. Sequencing used immunoSEQ multiplex PCR; TCRdb keeps in-frame clones, though not all of them. The sample contains 120,000 or so clones, roughly nine tenths of which appear only once. This material consisted of peripheral blood, taken on day 0 of AZD1222 vaccination. All receptors come from an adult in good health. CDR3s include the opening cysteine and the closing phenylalanine or tryptophan. D genes are given only for firm matches. Clone size, where shown, is once, few, many, or a class for clones that have expanded.

v_gene: TRBV28; d_gene: TRBD1; len: 13; j_gene: TRBJ1-6; abundance: NA; CDR3aa: CASGTGTGSPLHF; CDR3nt: TGTGCCAGCGGGACAGGGACCGGATCACCCCTCCACTTT
v_gene: TRBV27; d_gene: NA; len: 15; j_gene: TRBJ2-7; abundance: NA; CDR3aa: CASSLLQPRYYEQYF; CDR3nt: TGTGCCAGCTCCTTACTACAGCCCCGCTACTACGAGCAGTACTTC
v_gene: TRBV2; d_gene: TRBD1; len: 13; j_gene: TRBJ1-2; abundance: NA; CDR3aa: CASRGQANYGYTF; CDR3nt: TGTGCCAGCAGGGGACAGGCGAACTATGGCTACACCTTC
v_gene: TRBV6-1; d_gene: NA; len: 17; j_gene: TRBJ1-5; abundance: NA; CDR3aa: CASSETGGRYSNQPQHF; CDR3nt: TGTGCCAGCAGTGAAACGGGGGGCCGATATAGCAATCAGCCCCAGCATTTT
v_gene: TRBV19; d_gene: NA; len: 13; j_gene: TRBJ1-3; abundance: NA; CDR3aa: CASQANSGNTIYF; CDR3nt: TGTGCCAGCCAGGCTAACTCTGGAAACACCATATATTTT
v_gene: TRBV2; d_gene: NA; len: 14; j_gene: TRBJ1-6; abundance: NA; CDR3aa: CASSRTQSSSPLHF; CDR3nt: TGTGCCAGCAGCCGGACACAAAGTTCCTCACCCCTCCACTTT
v_gene: TRBV5-1; d_gene: NA; len: 14; j_gene: TRBJ1-5; abundance: NA; CDR3aa: CASSSHGGDQPQHF; CDR3nt: TGCGCCAGCAGCTCCCACGGGGGGGATCAGCCCCAGCATTTT
v_gene: TRBV11-2; d_gene: NA; len: 13; j_gene: TRBJ1-6; abundance: NA; CDR3aa: CASTMTRDSPLHF; CDR3nt: TGTGCCAGCACCATGACCCGAGATTCACCCCTCCACTTT
v_gene: TRBV19; d_gene: TRBD1; len: 17; j_gene: TRBJ1-3; abundance: NA; CDR3aa: CASTAESGQSSGNTIYF; CDR3nt: TGTGCCAGTACCGCAGAGTCGGGACAGAGCTCTGGAAACACCATATATTTT
v_gene: TRBV4-1; d_gene: TRBD1; len: 17; j_gene: TRBJ1-4; abundance: few; CDR3aa: CASSRWEAGQNNEKLFF; CDR3nt: TGCGCCAGCAGCCGCTGGGAAGCGGGACAGAATAATGAAAAACTGTTTTTT
v_gene: TRBV6-5; d_gene: NA; len: 13; j_gene: TRBJ1-1; abundance: NA; CDR3aa: CASTRRENTEAFF; CDR3nt: TGTGCCAGCACCAGGCGGGAGAACACTGAAGCTTTCTTT
v_gene: TRBV6-5; d_gene: NA; len: 15; j_gene: TRBJ1-1; abundance: NA; CDR3aa: CASSYSRGMRTEAFF; CDR3nt: TGTGCCAGCAGTTACTCCCGGGGTATGAGGACTGAAGCTTTCTTT
v_gene: TRBV28; d_gene: NA; len: 13; j_gene: TRBJ1-6; abundance: NA; CDR3aa: CASRALYNSPLHF; CDR3nt: TGTGCCAGTCGGGCCTTATATAATTCACCCCTCCACTTT
v_gene: TRBV18; d_gene: TRBD2; len: 17; j_gene: TRBJ2-3; abundance: once; CDR3aa: CASSPGLAGARGDTQYF; CDR3nt: TGTGCCAGCTCACCGGGACTAGCGGGGGCTCGAGGAGATACGCAGTATTTT
v_gene: TRBV6-5; d_gene: TRBD1; len: 15; j_gene: TRBJ1-6; abundance: NA; CDR3aa: CASRAAGQGHSPLHF; CDR3nt: TGTGCCAGCAGAGCCGCCGGACAGGGCCATTCACCCCTCCACTTT
v_gene: TRBV7-2; d_gene: NA; len: 13; j_gene: TRBJ2-7; abundance: few; CDR3aa: CASSAQRDYEQYF; CDR3nt: TGTGCCAGCAGCGCACAGCGCGACTACGAGCAGTACTTC
v_gene: TRBV24-1; d_gene: NA; len: 12; j_gene: TRBJ2-1; abundance: NA; CDR3aa: CATSATFNEQFF; CDR3nt: TGTGCCACCAGTGCCACTTTCAATGAGCAGTTCTTC
v_gene: TRBV11-2; d_gene: NA; len: 15; j_gene: TRBJ2-7; abundance: NA; CDR3aa: CASSLATALAYEQYF; CDR3nt: TGTGCCAGCAGCTTAGCCACGGCGTTAGCCTACGAGCAGTACTTC
v_gene: TRBV6-2/TRBV6-3; d_gene: NA; len: 16; j_gene: TRBJ1-1; abundance: NA; CDR3aa: CASSQGQEGWNTEAFF; CDR3nt: TGTGCCAGCAGCCAAGGGCAGGAGGGTTGGAACACTGAAGCTTTCTTT
v_gene: TRBV6-5; d_gene: TRBD2; len: 16; j_gene: TRBJ2-1; abundance: once; CDR3aa: CASSSASGGAGNEQFF; CDR3nt: TGTGCCAGCAGTTCAGCCAGCGGGGGGGCCGGGAATGAGCAGTTCTTC
v_gene: TRBV7-2; d_gene: NA; len: 12; j_gene: TRBJ2-7; abundance: few; CDR3aa: CASSRRTYEQYF; CDR3nt: TGTGCCAGCAGCCGCAGAACCTACGAGCAGTACTTC
v_gene: TRBV19; d_gene: NA; len: 13; j_gene: TRBJ1-1; abundance: NA; CDR3aa: CASSISRDTEAFF; CDR3nt: TGTGCCAGTAGTATTTCCAGGGACACTGAAGCTTTCTTT
v_gene: TRBV7-2; d_gene: TRBD1; len: 17; j_gene: TRBJ1-1; abundance: NA; CDR3aa: CASSPGGVGGGGTEAFF; CDR3nt: TGTGCCAGCAGCCCCGGTGGGGTTGGAGGGGGCGGCACTGAAGCTTTCTTT
v_gene: TRBV18; d_gene: TRBD2; len: 14; j_gene: TRBJ2-1; abundance: NA; CDR3aa: CASSPQTSDGEQFF; CDR3nt: TGTGCCAGCTCACCCCAAACTAGCGACGGTGAGCAGTTCTTC
v_gene: TRBV7-2; d_gene: NA; len: 15; j_gene: TRBJ1-3; abundance: NA; CDR3aa: CASSFSLSSGNTIYF; CDR3nt: TGTGCCAGCAGCTTCTCTCTAAGCTCTGGAAACACCATATATTTT
v_gene: TRBV5-1; d_gene: TRBD2; len: 17; j_gene: TRBJ2-1; abundance: NA; CDR3aa: CASSQDSAGVGLNEQFF; CDR3nt: TGCGCCAGCAGCCAAGACTCAGCGGGAGTAGGCCTCAATGAGCAGTTCTTC
v_gene: TRBV12-5; d_gene: NA; len: 9; j_gene: TRBJ2-1; abundance: NA; CDR3aa: CASGLEQFF; CDR3nt: TGTGCTAGTGGTTTAGAGCAGTTCTTC
v_gene: TRBV7-3; d_gene: TRBD2; len: 18; j_gene: TRBJ2-5; abundance: NA; CDR3aa: CASSLGRTSGGARETQYF; CDR3nt: TGTGCCAGCAGCTTAGGCCGGACTAGCGGGGGGGCCCGAGAGACCCAGTACTTC
v_gene: TRBV6-5; d_gene: NA; len: 15; j_gene: TRBJ2-1; abundance: NA; CDR3aa: CASSRVVEGGNEQFF; CDR3nt: TGTGCCAGCAGCAGGGTCGTCGAGGGAGGCAATGAGCAGTTCTTC
v_gene: TRBV19; d_gene: NA; len: 17; j_gene: TRBJ1-5; abundance: NA; CDR3aa: CASSIGSGTARGQPQHF; CDR3nt: TGTGCCAGTAGTATAGGGTCTGGGACCGCCCGAGGTCAGCCCCAGCATTTT
v_gene: TRBV30; d_gene: NA; len: 13; j_gene: TRBJ1-1; abundance: NA; CDR3aa: CAWAPEGNTEAFF; CDR3nt: TGTGCCTGGGCCCCCGAAGGTAACACTGAAGCTTTCTTT
v_gene: TRBV7-2; d_gene: TRBD1; len: 14; j_gene: TRBJ1-1; abundance: NA; CDR3aa: CASSVHRGRSEAFF; CDR3nt: TGTGCCAGCAGCGTCCACAGGGGTAGGTCTGAAGCTTTCTTT
v_gene: TRBV27; d_gene: TRBD1; len: 14; j_gene: TRBJ2-7; abundance: NA; CDR3aa: CASRRTGGVYEQYF; CDR3nt: TGTGCCAGCAGACGGACAGGGGGCGTCTACGAGCAGTACTTC
v_gene: TRBV7-2; d_gene: NA; len: 16; j_gene: TRBJ1-2; abundance: NA; CDR3aa: CASSGGRGGGNYGYTF; CDR3nt: TGTGCCAGCAGCGGGGGACGGGGCGGAGGTAACTATGGCTACACCTTC
v_gene: TRBV7-7; d_gene: TRBD1; len: 14; j_gene: TRBJ2-1; abundance: NA; CDR3aa: CASSRGQGNHEQFF; CDR3nt: TGTGCTAGCAGCCGGGGACAGGGAAACCATGAGCAGTTCTTC
v_gene: TRBV5-5; d_gene: TRBD1; len: 14; j_gene: TRBJ2-1; abundance: once; CDR3aa: CASSYRDRGHEQFF; CDR3nt: TGTGCCAGCAGCTACCGGGACAGGGGCCATGAGCAGTTCTTC
v_gene: TRBV5-5; d_gene: NA; len: 13; j_gene: TRBJ1-5; abundance: once; CDR3aa: CASSLEPLKPQHF; CDR3nt: TGTGCCAGCAGCTTGGAACCTCTGAAGCCCCAGCATTTT
v_gene: TRBV5-4; d_gene: TRBD1; len: 14; j_gene: TRBJ2-7; abundance: NA; CDR3aa: CASSLSVTGGEQYF; CDR3nt: TGTGCCAGCAGCTTGAGCGTCACAGGGGGCGAGCAGTACTTC
v_gene: TRBV5-8; d_gene: NA; len: 14; j_gene: TRBJ1-1; abundance: NA; CDR3aa: CASSLGGQNTEAFF; CDR3nt: TGTGCCAGCAGCTTGGGGGGGCAGAACACTGAAGCTTTCTTT
v_gene: TRBV7-2; d_gene: TRBD1; len: 15; j_gene: TRBJ2-2; abundance: NA; CDR3aa: CASSPRTGDTGELFF; CDR3nt: TGTGCCAGCAGCCCCCGGACAGGGGATACCGGGGAGCTGTTTTTT
v_gene: TRBV11-2; d_gene: TRBD2; len: 16; j_gene: TRBJ2-5; abundance: NA; CDR3aa: CASRPRTSGSQETQYF; CDR3nt: TGTGCCAGCAGGCCTAGGACTAGCGGATCCCAAGAGACCCAGTACTTC
v_gene: TRBV3-1/TRBV3-2; d_gene: TRBD2; len: 17; j_gene: TRBJ2-3; abundance: few; CDR3aa: CASSPPASGGASGTQYF; CDR3nt: TGTGCCAGCAGCCCCCCTGCGAGCGGGGGCGCGTCTGGTACGCAGTATTTT
v_gene: TRBV27; d_gene: NA; len: 15; j_gene: TRBJ1-5; abundance: NA; CDR3aa: CASSLSSGSGQPQHF; CDR3nt: TGTGCCAGCAGTTTATCGTCGGGGAGCGGTCAGCCCCAGCATTTT
v_gene: TRBV5-1; d_gene: TRBD1; len: 16; j_gene: TRBJ2-3; abundance: NA; CDR3aa: CASSLEGQGSTDTQYF; CDR3nt: TGCGCCAGCAGCCTCGAAGGACAGGGAAGCACAGATACGCAGTATTTT
v_gene: TRBV11-3; d_gene: NA; len: 15; j_gene: TRBJ2-7; abundance: NA; CDR3aa: CASSPRGSNRDEQYF; CDR3nt: TGTGCCAGCAGCCCCCGGGGCTCTAATCGTGACGAGCAGTACTTC
v_gene: TRBV7-8; d_gene: TRBD1; len: 15; j_gene: TRBJ2-1; abundance: NA; CDR3aa: CASSSGGQGYNEQFF; CDR3nt: TGTGCCAGCAGCTCCGGGGGACAGGGCTACAATGAGCAGTTCTTC
v_gene: TRBV11-2; d_gene: NA; len: 15; j_gene: TRBJ2-1; abundance: NA; CDR3aa: CASSLVQGGVGEQFF; CDR3nt: TGTGCCAGCAGCTTAGTGCAGGGGGGAGTAGGTGAGCAGTTCTTC
v_gene: TRBV6-6; d_gene: NA; len: 14; j_gene: TRBJ1-2; abundance: once; CDR3aa: CASSRSGGVNGYTF; CDR3nt: TGTGCCAGCAGTCGATCGGGGGGAGTTAATGGCTACACCTTC
v_gene: TRBV6-2/TRBV6-3; d_gene: NA; len: 16; j_gene: TRBJ1-6; abundance: NA; CDR3aa: CASSYASSRVWSPLHF; CDR3nt: TGTGCCAGCAGTTACGCGAGTTCAAGGGTATGGTCACCCCTCCACTTT
v_gene: TRBV9; d_gene: NA; len: 12; j_gene: TRBJ2-7; abundance: NA; CDR3aa: CASSGAGDEQYF; CDR3nt: TGTGCCAGCAGCGGTGCAGGCGACGAGCAGTACTTC
v_gene: TRBV29-1; d_gene: NA; len: 13; j_gene: TRBJ2-3; abundance: NA; CDR3aa: CSRLGRGADTQYF; CDR3nt: TGCAGCAGGTTAGGCAGGGGAGCAGATACGCAGTATTTT
v_gene: TRBV7-6; d_gene: NA; len: 13; j_gene: TRBJ2-5; abundance: NA; CDR3aa: CASGNRVQETQYF; CDR3nt: TGTGCCAGCGGGAACAGGGTCCAAGAGACCCAGTACTTC
v_gene: TRBV2; d_gene: NA; len: 15; j_gene: TRBJ2-1; abundance: NA; CDR3aa: CASSPETSSYNEQFF; CDR3nt: TGTGCCAGCAGTCCCGAGACTAGCTCCTACAATGAGCAGTTCTTC
v_gene: TRBV28; d_gene: NA; len: 14; j_gene: TRBJ1-2; abundance: NA; CDR3aa: CASRAAQFPYGYTF; CDR3nt: TGTGCCAGCAGGGCGGCTCAGTTCCCCTATGGCTACACCTTC
v_gene: TRBV24-1; d_gene: TRBD1; len: 13; j_gene: TRBJ1-2; abundance: NA; CDR3aa: CATREGADYGYTF; CDR3nt: TGTGCCACCAGGGAGGGGGCAGACTATGGCTACACCTTC
v_gene: TRBV5-1; d_gene: NA; len: 16; j_gene: TRBJ2-3; abundance: NA; CDR3aa: CASSLEQLASTDTQYF; CDR3nt: TGCGCCAGCAGCTTGGAGCAGCTCGCTAGCACAGATACGCAGTATTTT
v_gene: TRBV9; d_gene: TRBD1; len: 13; j_gene: TRBJ1-2; abundance: NA; CDR3aa: CASSATGAYGYTF; CDR3nt: TGTGCCAGCAGCGCCACAGGGGCCTATGGCTACACCTTC
v_gene: TRBV12-3/TRBV12-4; d_gene: NA; len: 12; j_gene: TRBJ1-2; abundance: NA; CDR3aa: CASSLVGYGYTF; CDR3nt: TGTGCCAGCAGTTTAGTGGGGTATGGCTACACCTTC
v_gene: TRBV29-1; d_gene: TRBD1; len: 13; j_gene: TRBJ2-2; abundance: NA; CDR3aa: CSVVGQGPGELFF; CDR3nt: TGCAGCGTTGTTGGACAGGGGCCCGGGGAGCTGTTTTTT